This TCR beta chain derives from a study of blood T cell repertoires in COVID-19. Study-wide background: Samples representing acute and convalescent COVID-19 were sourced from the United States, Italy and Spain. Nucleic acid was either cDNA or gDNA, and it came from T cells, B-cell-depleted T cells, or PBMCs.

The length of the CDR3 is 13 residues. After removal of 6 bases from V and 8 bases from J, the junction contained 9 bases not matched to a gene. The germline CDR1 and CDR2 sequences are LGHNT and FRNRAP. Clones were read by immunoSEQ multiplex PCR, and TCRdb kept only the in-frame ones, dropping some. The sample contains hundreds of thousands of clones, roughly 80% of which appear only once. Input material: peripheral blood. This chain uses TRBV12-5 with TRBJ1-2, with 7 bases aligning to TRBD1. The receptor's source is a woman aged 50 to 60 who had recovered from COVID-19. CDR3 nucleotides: TGTGCTAGTGGCCGCACAGGGGAACGGGGCTACACCTTC. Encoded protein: CASGRTGERGYTF.